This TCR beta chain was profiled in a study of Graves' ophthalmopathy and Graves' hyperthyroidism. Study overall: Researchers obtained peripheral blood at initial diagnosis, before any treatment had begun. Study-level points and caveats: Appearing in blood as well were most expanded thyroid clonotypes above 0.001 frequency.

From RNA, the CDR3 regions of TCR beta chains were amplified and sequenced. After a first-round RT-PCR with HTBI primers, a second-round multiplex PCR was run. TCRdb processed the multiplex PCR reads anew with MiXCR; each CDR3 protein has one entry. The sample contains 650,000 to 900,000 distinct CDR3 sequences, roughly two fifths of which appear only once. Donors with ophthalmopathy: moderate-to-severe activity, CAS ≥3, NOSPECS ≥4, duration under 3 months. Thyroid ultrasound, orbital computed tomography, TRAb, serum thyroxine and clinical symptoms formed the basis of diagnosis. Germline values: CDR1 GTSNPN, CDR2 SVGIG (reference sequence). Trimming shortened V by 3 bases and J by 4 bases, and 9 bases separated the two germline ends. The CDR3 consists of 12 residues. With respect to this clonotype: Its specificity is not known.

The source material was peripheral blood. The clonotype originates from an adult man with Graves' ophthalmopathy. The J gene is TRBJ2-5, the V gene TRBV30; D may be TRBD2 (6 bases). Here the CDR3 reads CAWRGGVETQYF. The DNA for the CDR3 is TGTGCCTGGAGGGGCGGGGTAGAGACCCAGTACTTC. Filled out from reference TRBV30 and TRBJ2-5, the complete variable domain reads SQTIHQWPATLVQPVGSPLSLECTVEGTSNPNLYWYRQAAGRGLQLLFYSVGIGQISSEVPQNLSASRPQDRQFILSSKKLLLSDSGFYLCAWRGGVETQYFGPGTRLLVL.